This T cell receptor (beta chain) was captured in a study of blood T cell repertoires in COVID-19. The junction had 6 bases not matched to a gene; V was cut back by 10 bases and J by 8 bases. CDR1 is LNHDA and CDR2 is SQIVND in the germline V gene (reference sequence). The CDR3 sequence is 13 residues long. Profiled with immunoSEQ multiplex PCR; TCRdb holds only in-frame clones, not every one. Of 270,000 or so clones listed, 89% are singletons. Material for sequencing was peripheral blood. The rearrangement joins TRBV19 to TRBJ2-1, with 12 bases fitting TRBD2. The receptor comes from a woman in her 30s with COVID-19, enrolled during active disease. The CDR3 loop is CATTSGGPHEQFF. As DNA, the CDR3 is TGTGCCACCACTAGCGGGGGGCCCCATGAGCAGTTCTTC.